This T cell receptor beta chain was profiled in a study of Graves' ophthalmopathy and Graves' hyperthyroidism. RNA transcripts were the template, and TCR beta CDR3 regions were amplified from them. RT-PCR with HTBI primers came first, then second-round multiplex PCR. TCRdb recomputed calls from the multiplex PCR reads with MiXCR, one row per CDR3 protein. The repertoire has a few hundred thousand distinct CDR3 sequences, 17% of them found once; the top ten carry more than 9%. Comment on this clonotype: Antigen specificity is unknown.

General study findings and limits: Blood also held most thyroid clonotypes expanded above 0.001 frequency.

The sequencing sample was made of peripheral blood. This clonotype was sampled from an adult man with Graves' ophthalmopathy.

Here the CDR3 reads CASSVGAGGATGELFF. In nucleotides, the CDR3 is TGTGCCAGCAGTGTAGGTGCGGGAGGAGCCACCGGGGAGCTGTTTTTT. The rearrangement links TRBV2 to TRBJ2-2, with 8 bases identical to TRBD2. Germline CDR1 SNHLY, CDR2 FYNNEI. The CDR3 length is 16 residues. J gave up 4 bases and V 4 bases, and 8 bases lay outside the gene matches.